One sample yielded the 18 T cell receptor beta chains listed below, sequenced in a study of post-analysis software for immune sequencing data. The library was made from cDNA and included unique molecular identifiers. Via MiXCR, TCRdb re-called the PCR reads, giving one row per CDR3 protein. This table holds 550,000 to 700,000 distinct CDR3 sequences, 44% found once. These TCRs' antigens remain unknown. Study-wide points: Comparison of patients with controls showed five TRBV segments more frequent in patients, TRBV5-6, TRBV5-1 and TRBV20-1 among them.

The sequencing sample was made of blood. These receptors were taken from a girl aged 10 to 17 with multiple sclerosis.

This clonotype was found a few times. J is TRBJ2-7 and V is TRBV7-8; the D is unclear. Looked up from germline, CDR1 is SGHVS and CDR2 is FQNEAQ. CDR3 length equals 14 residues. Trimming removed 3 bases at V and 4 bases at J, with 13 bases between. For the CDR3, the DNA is TGTGCCAGCAGCTTTGCCGGCGCCGCTTACGAGCAGTACTTC. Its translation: CASSFAGAAYEQYF.

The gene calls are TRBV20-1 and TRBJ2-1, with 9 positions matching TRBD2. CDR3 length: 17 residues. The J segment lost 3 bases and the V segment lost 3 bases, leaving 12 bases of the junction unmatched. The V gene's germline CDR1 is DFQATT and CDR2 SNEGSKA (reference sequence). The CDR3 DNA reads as TGCAGTGCTAGTTCTCTAGCGGGAAAGGGGTACTACAATGAGCAGTTCTTC. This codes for CSASSLAGKGYYNEQFF.

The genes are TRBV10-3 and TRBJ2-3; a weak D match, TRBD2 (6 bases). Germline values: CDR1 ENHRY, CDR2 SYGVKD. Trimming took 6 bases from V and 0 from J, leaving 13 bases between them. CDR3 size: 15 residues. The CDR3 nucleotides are TGTGCCATCAGAAGGGAGGAGAGGAGCACAGATACGCAGTATTTT. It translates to CAIRREERSTDTQYF.

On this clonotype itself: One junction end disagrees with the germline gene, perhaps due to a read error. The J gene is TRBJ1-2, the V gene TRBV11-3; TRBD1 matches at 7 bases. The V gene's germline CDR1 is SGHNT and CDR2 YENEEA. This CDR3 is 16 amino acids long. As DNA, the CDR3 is TGTGCCAGCAGCTTAGGGAAGGGAGGGGGCGACTACGGCTACACCTTC. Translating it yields CASSLGKGGGDYGYTF. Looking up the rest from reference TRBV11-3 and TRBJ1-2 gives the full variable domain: EAGVVQSPRYKIIEKKQPVAFWCNPISGHNTLYWYLQNLGQGPELLIRYENEEAVDDSQLPKDRFSAERLKGVDSTLKIQPAELGDSAVYLCASSLGKGGGDYGYTFGSGTRLTVV.

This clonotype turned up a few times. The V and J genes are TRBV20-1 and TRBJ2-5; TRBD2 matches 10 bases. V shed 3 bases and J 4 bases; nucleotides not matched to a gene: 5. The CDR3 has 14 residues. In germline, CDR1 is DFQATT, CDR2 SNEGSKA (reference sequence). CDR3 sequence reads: CSASRLAGAETQYF. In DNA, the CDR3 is TGCAGTGCTAGTCGTCTAGCGGGAGCAGAGACCCAGTACTTC.

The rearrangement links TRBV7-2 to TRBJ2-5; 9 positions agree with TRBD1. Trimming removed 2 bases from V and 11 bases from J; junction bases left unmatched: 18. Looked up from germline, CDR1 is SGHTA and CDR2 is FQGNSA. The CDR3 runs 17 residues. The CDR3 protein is CASSLRAGDRVINEQYF. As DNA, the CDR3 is TGTGCCAGCAGCTTACGGGCAGGGGACAGGGTAATTAATGAGCAGTACTTC.

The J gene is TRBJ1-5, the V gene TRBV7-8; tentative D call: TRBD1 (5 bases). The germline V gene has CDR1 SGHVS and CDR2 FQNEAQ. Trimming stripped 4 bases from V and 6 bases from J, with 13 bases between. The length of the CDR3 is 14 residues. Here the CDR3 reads CASSSRDVGQPQHF. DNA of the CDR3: TGTGCCAGCAGCTCCCGGGACGTGGGTCAGCCCCAGCATTTT.

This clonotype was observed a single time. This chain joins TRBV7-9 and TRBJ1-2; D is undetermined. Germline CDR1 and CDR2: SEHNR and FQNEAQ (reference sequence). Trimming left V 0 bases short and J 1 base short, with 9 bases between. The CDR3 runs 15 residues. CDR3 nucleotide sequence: TGTGCCAGCAGCTTAGCCGCCGTGGTTAACTATGGCTACACCTTC. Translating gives CASSLAAVVNYGYTF.

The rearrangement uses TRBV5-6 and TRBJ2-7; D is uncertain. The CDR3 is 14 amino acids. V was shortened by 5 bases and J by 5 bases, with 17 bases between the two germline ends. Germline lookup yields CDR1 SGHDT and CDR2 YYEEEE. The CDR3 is CASRLRFLIDEQYF. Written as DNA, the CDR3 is TGTGCCAGCAGGTTGCGATTCCTGATCGACGAGCAGTACTTC. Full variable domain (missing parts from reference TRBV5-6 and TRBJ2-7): DAGVTQSPTHLIKTRGQQVTLRCSPKSGHDTVSWYQQALGQGPQFIFQYYEEEERQRGNFPDRFSGHQFPNYSSELNVNALLLGDSALYLCASRLRFLIDEQYFGPGTRLTVT.

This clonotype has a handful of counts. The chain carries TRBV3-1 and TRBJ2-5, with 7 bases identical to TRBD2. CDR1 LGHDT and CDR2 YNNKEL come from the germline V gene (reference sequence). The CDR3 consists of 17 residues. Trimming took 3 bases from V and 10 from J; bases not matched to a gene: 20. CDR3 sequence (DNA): TGTGCCAGCAGCCACGGACTTGCGGCGGGAGAGGGTAGAGGCCAGTACTTC. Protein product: CASSHGLAAGEGRGQYF.

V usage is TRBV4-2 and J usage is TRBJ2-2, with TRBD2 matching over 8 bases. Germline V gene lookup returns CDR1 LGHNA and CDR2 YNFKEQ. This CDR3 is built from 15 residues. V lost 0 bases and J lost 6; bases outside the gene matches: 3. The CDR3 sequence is CASSQDRGGAGELFF. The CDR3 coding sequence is TGTGCCAGCAGCCAAGATCGGGGGGGGGCCGGGGAGCTGTTTTTT.

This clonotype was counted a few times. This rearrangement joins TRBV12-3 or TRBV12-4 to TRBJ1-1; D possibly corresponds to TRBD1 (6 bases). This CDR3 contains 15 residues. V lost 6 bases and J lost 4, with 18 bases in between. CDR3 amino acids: CASRPRGRGGTEAFF. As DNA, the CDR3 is TGTGCCAGCAGGCCCAGGGGCCGCGGTGGCACTGAAGCTTTCTTT.

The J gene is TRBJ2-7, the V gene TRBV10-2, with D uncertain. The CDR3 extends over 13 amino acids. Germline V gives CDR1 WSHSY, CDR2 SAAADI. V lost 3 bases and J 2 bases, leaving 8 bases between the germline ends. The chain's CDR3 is CASSDGIPYEQYF. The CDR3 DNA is TGCGCCAGCAGTGATGGGATTCCCTACGAGCAGTACTTC.

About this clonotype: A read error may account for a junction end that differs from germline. CDR3 DNA: TGCAGTGCTAGCGTGGACAGATATAATTCACCCCCCCACTTT. The encoded protein is CSASVDRYNSPPHF. V is TRBV20-1 and J is TRBJ1-6, with a possible D match to TRBD1 (6 bases). Per germline, CDR1 DFQATT and CDR2 SNEGSKA (reference sequence). The CDR3 spans 14 residues.

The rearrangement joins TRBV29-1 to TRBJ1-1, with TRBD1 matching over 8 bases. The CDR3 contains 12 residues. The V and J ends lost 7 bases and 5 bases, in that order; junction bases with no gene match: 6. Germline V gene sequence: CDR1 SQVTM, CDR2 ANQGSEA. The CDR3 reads CSGDRGLTEAFF. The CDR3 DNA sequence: TGCAGCGGAGACAGGGGATTAACTGAAGCTTTCTTT.

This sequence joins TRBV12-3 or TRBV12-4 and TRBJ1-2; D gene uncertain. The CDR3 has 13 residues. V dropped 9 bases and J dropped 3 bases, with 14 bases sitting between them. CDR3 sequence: CASCLDGHYGYTF. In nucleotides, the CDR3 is TGTGCCAGTTGCTTGGACGGCCACTATGGCTACACCTTC.

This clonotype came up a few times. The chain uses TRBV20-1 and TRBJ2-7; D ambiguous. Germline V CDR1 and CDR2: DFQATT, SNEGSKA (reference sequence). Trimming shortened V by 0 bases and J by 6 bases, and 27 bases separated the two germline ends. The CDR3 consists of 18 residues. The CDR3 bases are TGCAGTGCTAGAGATCGGAGCAATCTGCGGCAGCTTGGAACCGAGCAGTACTTC. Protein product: CSARDRSNLRQLGTEQYF.

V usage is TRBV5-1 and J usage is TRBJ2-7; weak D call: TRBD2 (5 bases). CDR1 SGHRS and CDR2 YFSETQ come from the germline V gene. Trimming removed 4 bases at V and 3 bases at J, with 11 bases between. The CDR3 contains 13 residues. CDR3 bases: TGCGCCAGCAGCCCGGAGAGGGACTACGAGCAGTACTTC. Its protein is CASSPERDYEQYF.